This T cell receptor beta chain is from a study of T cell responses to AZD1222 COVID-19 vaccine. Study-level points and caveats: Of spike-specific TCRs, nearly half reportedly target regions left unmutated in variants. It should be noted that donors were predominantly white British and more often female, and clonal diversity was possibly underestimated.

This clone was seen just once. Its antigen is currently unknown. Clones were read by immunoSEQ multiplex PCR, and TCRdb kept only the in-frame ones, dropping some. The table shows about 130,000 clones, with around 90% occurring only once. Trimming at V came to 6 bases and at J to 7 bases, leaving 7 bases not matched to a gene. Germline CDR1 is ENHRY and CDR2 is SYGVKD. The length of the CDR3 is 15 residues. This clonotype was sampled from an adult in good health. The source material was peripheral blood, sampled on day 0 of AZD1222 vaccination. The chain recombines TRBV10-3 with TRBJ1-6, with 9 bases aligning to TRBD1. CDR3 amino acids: CAIRPTGQGNSPLHF. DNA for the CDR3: TGTGCCATCAGGCCTACGGGACAGGGAAATTCACCCCTCCACTTT.